The sequence of this T cell receptor beta chain was determined in a study of cytomegalovirus exposure and HLA in healthy donors. Study findings and constraints: Despite most TCR sequences being rare, some public TCRs occurred in many donors. Relative to equally common others, HLA-associated TCR beta chains showed greater clonal expansion in a later analysis. Three CMV-associated chains proved CMV antigen-specific in vitro.

Trimming removed 5 bases from V and 4 bases from J, with 15 bases in between. CDR3 length equals 15 residues. Germline V gene data show CDR1 as SGHTA and CDR2 as FQGNSA. PCR was performed using 60 Vbeta and 13 Jbeta primers. Study processing details: Approximately 12 million of some 80 million unique TCR beta chains were shared, per a later count. Produced via immunoSEQ multiplex PCR; TCRdb's table is partial and in-frame only. V, J and clone size are those of that table, while D and trimming were read from the DNA. The table has some 120,000 clones, roughly four fifths seen once. Points on this clone: No antigen is known for it.

Sequencing was done on a sample of PBMCs. This clonotype originated in a man aged 40-55 years in good health and CMV-seronegative. The chain carries TRBV7-2 and TRBJ2-1; weak D call: TRBD2 (7 bases). The CDR3 loop reads CASSATGGRYNEQFF. DNA of the CDR3: TGTGCCAGCAGCGCGACCGGGGGGCGTTACAATGAGCAGTTCTTC.